The following is a T cell receptor beta chain sequence with its context. The antigen remains undetermined. Germline-derived CDR1 and CDR2 are KGHSH and LQKENI. CDR3 length: 15 residues. Trimming cost V 4 bases and J 0 bases; bases outside gene matches: 4. This entry comes from a study of T cell responses to AZD1222 COVID-19 vaccine. Study-wide findings and caveats: Spike-specific TCR breadth and depth both grew after two AZD1222 doses. Variant regions that are unmutated are reportedly the target of nearly half of spike-specific TCRs. Only a handful of people who got AZD1222 tested seropositive at baseline.

Using immunoSEQ multiplex PCR, the repertoire was profiled, and TCRdb retains in-frame clones only, with some absent. The sample has 90,000 to 120,000 clones, 87% seen once; the top ten hold around 5%. The TCR comes from an adult who received the AZD1222 COVID-19 vaccine. The rearrangement joins TRBV18 to TRBJ2-3, with 7 bases fitting TRBD1. Sequenced here: peripheral blood, sampled 28 days after the second AZD1222 dose. CDR3 protein: CASSQGQTSTDTQYF. CDR3 nucleotides: TGTGCCAGCTCACAGGGACAGACTAGCACAGATACGCAGTATTTT.